The 20 T cell receptor beta chains given below trace back to one sample, sequenced in a study of cytomegalovirus exposure and HLA in healthy donors. Use of 60 Vbeta and 13 Jbeta primers characterized the PCR. Data came from immunoSEQ multiplex PCR; TCRdb stores just in-frame clones and leaves some out. In all, the sample yields nearly 200,000 clones. Sequenced: PBMCs. These receptors all come from a boy aged 5-17 years in good health and CMV-seronegative.

The chain is built from TRBV5-1 and TRBJ2-5; possible D gene TRBD2, 6 bases. The germline V and J ends were trimmed by 9 bases and 5 bases, with 20 bases remaining between them. The CDR3 sequence is 14 residues long. Germline assignment: CDR1 SGHRS and CDR2 YFSETQ. The CDR3 spells CATHPGRERETQYF. In DNA form, the CDR3 reads TGCGCCACCCATCCGGGGCGGGAAAGGGAGACCCAGTACTTC.

The genes are TRBV5-1 and TRBJ1-2; 7 positions agree with TRBD1. Per germline, CDR1 SGHRS and CDR2 YFSETQ. This CDR3 comprises 14 residues. After removal of 4 bases from V and 3 bases from J, the junction contained 6 bases not matched to a gene. For the CDR3, the DNA is TGCGCCAGCAGCATTCCAGGGACAGACTATGGCTACACCTTC. As protein: CASSIPGTDYGYTF.

V and J are TRBV5-4 and TRBJ2-3; D remains ambiguous. Trimming removed 2 bases at V and 1 base at J, with 20 bases between. The CDR3 sequence is 18 residues long. Germline V gives CDR1 SGHNT, CDR2 YYREEE (reference sequence). CDR3 in DNA: TGTGCCAGCAGCTTAGCCCACATGCGGCCGGATGGCACAGATACGCAGTATTTT. As protein: CASSLAHMRPDGTDTQYF. The full variable domain, its missing parts supplied by reference TRBV5-4 and TRBJ2-3, is ETGVTQSPTHLIKTRGQQVTLRCSSQSGHNTVSWYQQALGQGPQFIFQYYREEENGRGNFPPRFSGLQFPNYSSELNVNALELDDSALYLCASSLAHMRPDGTDTQYFGPGTRLTVL.

DNA for the CDR3: TGTGCCTGGAGTGTGACAGGGGGGACTGAAGCTTTCTTT. Its translation is CAWSVTGGTEAFF. The gene calls are TRBV30 and TRBJ1-1; TRBD1 aligns across 9 bases. This CDR3 has 13 amino acids. Per germline, CDR1 GTSNPN and CDR2 SVGIG (reference sequence). V lost 0 bases, J lost 5 bases, and 1 base stayed unmatched. The full variable domain, completed using reference TRBV30 and TRBJ1-1, is SQTIHQWPATLVQPVGSPLSLECTVEGTSNPNLYWYRQAAGRGLQLLFYSVGIGQISSEVPQNLSASRPQDRQFILSSKKLLLSDSGFYLCAWSVTGGTEAFFGQGTRLTVV.

This sequence joins TRBV7-9 and TRBJ2-1; the D gene is possibly TRBD1 (5 bases). Germline V gene sequence: CDR1 SEHNR, CDR2 FQNEAQ (reference sequence). The ends were cut back, 5 bases at V and 0 bases at J, with 8 bases in the middle. This CDR3 contains 14 residues. CDR3 protein: CASSLTGSYNEQFF. CDR3 nucleotides: TGTGCCAGCAGCCTAACAGGCTCCTACAATGAGCAGTTCTTC.

The genes are TRBV5-1 and TRBJ2-1; 7 bases map to TRBD1. The length of the CDR3 is 14 residues. Germline values: CDR1 SGHRS, CDR2 YFSETQ. V shed 4 bases, J shed 6 bases, and the junction held 7 bases outside the gene matches. The CDR3 sequence is CASSLGQASNEQFF. CDR3 bases: TGCGCCAGCAGCCTCGGACAGGCTAGCAATGAGCAGTTCTTC.

In the case of this clone: Within the sample, other DNA sequences also encode this same CDR3. V usage is TRBV6-5 and J usage is TRBJ1-2; no clear D. This CDR3 region has 14 residues. V lost 0 bases to trimming and J lost 4 bases, with 9 bases between them. Looked up from germline, CDR1 is MNHEY and CDR2 is SVGAGI. CDR3 loop: CASSYSGGVYGYTF. CDR3 DNA sequence: TGTGCCAGCAGTTACTCGGGCGGGGTCTATGGCTACACCTTC.

This chain uses TRBV9 with TRBJ2-2; 11 nucleotides align to TRBD1. Per germline, CDR1 SGDLS and CDR2 YYNGEE. Trimming removed 3 bases from V and 9 bases from J; junction bases left unmatched: 4. This CDR3 contains 14 residues. The CDR3 sequence: CASSADRGPRELFF. CDR3 in DNA: TGTGCCAGCAGCGCGGACAGGGGGCCGAGGGAGCTGTTTTTT. Variable domain in full (rest from reference TRBV9 and TRBJ2-2): DSGVTQTPKHLITATGQRVTLRCSPRSGDLSVYWYQQSLDQGLQFLIQYYNGEERAKGNILERFSAQQFPDLHSELNLSSLELGDSALYFCASSADRGPRELFFGEGSRLTVL.

About this clone: The same CDR3 also results from other DNA sequences found in this sample. The rearrangement links TRBV30 to TRBJ2-5; D unclear. The V end lost 0 bases, the J end lost 5 bases, and 4 bases lay between the germline ends. The germline gives CDR1 GTSNPN, CDR2 SVGIG (reference sequence). The CDR3 covers 11 residues. As DNA, the CDR3 is TGTGCCTGGAGTGTACGGGAGACCCAGTACTTC. This codes for CAWSVRETQYF.

The V call is TRBV28, the J call TRBJ2-7; unclear D gene. The CDR3 runs 13 residues. Trimming shortened V by 8 bases and J by 2 bases, and 13 bases separated the two germline ends. Germline assignment: CDR1 MDHEN and CDR2 SYDVKM. Written as DNA, the CDR3 is TGTGCCAGCCAAACCGACAAGACCTACGAGCAGTACTTC. This encodes CASQTDKTYEQYF.

The chain couples TRBV20-1 to TRBJ1-1, with TRBD1 matching 8 bases. Trimming cost V 5 bases and J 9 bases; bases outside gene matches: 5. In germline, CDR1 is DFQATT, CDR2 SNEGSKA (reference sequence). The CDR3 extends over 11 amino acids. The CDR3 loop reads CSAGTGSKAFF. The CDR3 DNA reads as TGCAGTGCTGGGACAGGTAGTAAAGCTTTCTTT.

This chain links TRBV29-1 with TRBJ1-2, with 12 bases lining up with TRBD1. Germline CDR1 and CDR2: SQVTM and ANQGSEA. V dropped 7 bases and J dropped 6; count of bases not matched to a gene: 9. The CDR3 is 14 amino acids. The chain's CDR3 is CSERDRGQLHGYTF. CDR3 nucleotide sequence: TGCAGCGAGAGGGACAGGGGGCAATTGCATGGCTACACCTTC.

The V call is TRBV18, the J call TRBJ1-2; D call uncertain. The CDR3 runs 13 residues. Germline loops: CDR1 KGHSH, CDR2 LQKENI. V was pared by 0 bases and J by 5 bases, with 7 bases between. CDR3 loop: CASSPPAAYGYTF. CDR3 bases: TGTGCCAGCTCACCACCGGCAGCGTATGGCTACACCTTC.

J is TRBJ1-5 and V is TRBV6-6; weak D call: TRBD1 (5 bases). The CDR3 length is 15 residues. Germline V gene lookup returns CDR1 MNHNY and CDR2 SVGAGI (reference sequence). Trimming cost V 0 bases and J 8 bases, with 14 bases left between them. CDR3: CASSYSGARDKPQHF. The CDR3 coding sequence is TGTGCCAGCAGTTACTCGGGTGCCAGGGATAAGCCCCAGCATTTT.

V is TRBV29-1 and J is TRBJ1-1; D ambiguous. The CDR3 extends over 12 amino acids. Germline assignment: CDR1 SQVTM and CDR2 ANQGSEA. Between the trimmed V and J ends, which lost 3 bases and 10 bases, there was a span of 15 bases. CDR3 amino acids: CSVESLGVGAFF. CDR3 sequence (DNA): TGCAGCGTTGAGTCCCTGGGAGTCGGAGCTTTCTTT.

This rearrangement joins TRBV7-9 to TRBJ1-1; TRBD1 matches at 10 bases. The CDR3 spans 15 residues. Germline V gene data show CDR1 as SEHNR and CDR2 as FQNEAQ (reference sequence). Trimming took 5 bases from V and 3 from J; bases not matched to a gene: 6. The DNA for the CDR3 is TGTGCCAGCAGCCCCGGACAGGGGGTTGACACTGAAGCTTTCTTT. Amino acids: CASSPGQGVDTEAFF.

The V call is TRBV9, the J call TRBJ2-5; 7 bases fit TRBD2. The CDR3 runs 18 residues. V dropped 0 bases and J dropped 2; count of bases not matched to a gene: 13. Germline V CDR1 and CDR2: SGDLS, YYNGEE. The CDR3 coding sequence is TGTGCCAGCAGCGTAGGCCGACCCATATATAGCGGGCAAGAGACCCAGTACTTC. It is translated as CASSVGRPIYSGQETQYF.

The chain combines TRBV29-1 with TRBJ1-3, with 10 bases aligning to TRBD1. The germline gives CDR1 SQVTM, CDR2 ANQGSEA. The length of the CDR3 is 15 residues. V lost 2 bases to trimming and J lost 4 bases; unmatched junction nucleotides: 5. CDR3 region: CSVERLGQGGNTIYF. CDR3 bases: TGCAGCGTTGAAAGGTTGGGACAGGGGGGAAACACCATATATTTT.

This rearrangement joins TRBV4-3 to TRBJ2-7; 7 bases match TRBD2. CDR1 is LGHNA and CDR2 is YSLEER in the germline V gene. The CDR3 loop spans 16 amino acids. After removal of 4 bases from V and 0 bases from J, the junction contained 9 bases not matched to a gene. The CDR3: CASSPSGTDYSYEQYF. CDR3 sequence (DNA): TGCGCCAGCAGCCCAAGCGGGACGGACTACTCCTACGAGCAGTACTTC.

The V and J genes are TRBV6-1 and TRBJ1-1, with a possible D match to TRBD1 (5 bases). The CDR3 is 13 amino acids. V gave up 4 bases and J gave up 6 bases, with 12 bases separating them. Germline CDR1 is MNHNS and CDR2 is SASEGT. CDR3 sequence (DNA): TGTGCCAGCAGTGCAATGGACATTTCTGAAGCTTTCTTT. Translating gives CASSAMDISEAFF.